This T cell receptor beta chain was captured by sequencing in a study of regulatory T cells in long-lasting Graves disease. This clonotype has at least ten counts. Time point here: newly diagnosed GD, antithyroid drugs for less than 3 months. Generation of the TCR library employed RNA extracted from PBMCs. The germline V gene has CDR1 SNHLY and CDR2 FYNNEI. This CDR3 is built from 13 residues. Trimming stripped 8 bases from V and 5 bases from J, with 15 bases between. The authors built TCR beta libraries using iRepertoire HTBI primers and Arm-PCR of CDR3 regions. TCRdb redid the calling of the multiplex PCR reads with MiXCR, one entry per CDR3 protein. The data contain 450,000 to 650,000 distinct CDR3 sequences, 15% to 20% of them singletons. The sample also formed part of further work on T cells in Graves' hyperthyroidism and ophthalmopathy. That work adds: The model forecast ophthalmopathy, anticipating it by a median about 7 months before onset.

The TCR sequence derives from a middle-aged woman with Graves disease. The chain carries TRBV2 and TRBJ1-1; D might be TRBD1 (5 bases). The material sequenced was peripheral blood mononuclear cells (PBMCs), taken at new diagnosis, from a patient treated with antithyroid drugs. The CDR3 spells CASPPGDSTEAFF. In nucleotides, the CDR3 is TGTGCCAGCCCACCGGGGGATTCTACTGAAGCTTTCTTT.